Listed below are T cell receptor beta chains from one sample, sequenced in a study of blood T cell repertoires in COVID-19. Clones were sequenced by immunoSEQ multiplex PCR, and TCRdb holds only the in-frame ones, with some missing. The sample has some 96,000 clones, 88% seen once. The sample consisted of peripheral blood. All receptors derive from a human donor in a cohort sampled during active COVID-19. CDR3s include the opening cysteine and the closing phenylalanine or tryptophan. The order of the fields is V gene, D gene, J gene, clone size, CDR3 DNA, CDR3 protein. A D gene is named only where the DNA matches it firmly. Clone sizes are given selectively: once, few, many, or a class where the clone is expanded.

TRBV19	TRBD2	TRBJ2-2	NA	TGTGCCAGTAGTATGAACCCTCCGGGACTAGCGGGAGGAGCCGGGGAGCTGTTTTTT	CASSMNPPGLAGGAGELFF
TRBV11-2	TRBD2	TRBJ2-7	NA	TGTGCCAGCAGCCGCGGTGGGACTACCTACGAGCAGTACTTC	CASSRGGTTYEQYF
TRBV2	NA	TRBJ1-5	NA	TGTGCCAGCAGCCTCGGCGATGAATTCGACAGAGATCAGCCCCAGCATTTT	CASSLGDEFDRDQPQHF
TRBV5-1	TRBD1	TRBJ1-3	NA	TGCGCCAGCAGCCGAACGACAGGGGTCGGAAACACCATATATTTT	CASSRTTGVGNTIYF
TRBV28	NA	TRBJ1-2	once	TGTGCCAGCAGTTCCGGGGTCTATGGCTACACCTTC	CASSSGVYGYTF
TRBV5-5	NA	TRBJ1-6	few	TGTGCCAGCAGCCCCCAGGGGCAGGGTAATTCACCCCTCCACTTT	CASSPQGQGNSPLHF
TRBV28	TRBD2	TRBJ2-2	NA	TGTGCCAGCAGTTTAAAGCGGGAGGGCGTCGGGGAGCTGTTTTTT	CASSLKREGVGELFF
TRBV6-2/TRBV6-3	TRBD1	TRBJ2-7	NA	TGTGCCAGCAGTTCCTCCACAGGGGACGAGCAGTACTTC	CASSSSTGDEQYF
TRBV3-1/TRBV3-2	NA	TRBJ1-1	NA	TGTGCCAGCAGCCCTTACAGGAACACTGAAGCTTTCTTT	CASSPYRNTEAFF
TRBV3-1/TRBV3-2	NA	TRBJ1-3	NA	TGTGCCAGCAGCCAAGATCGACTAAGCCAAAATGGAAACACCATATATTTT	CASSQDRLSQNGNTIYF
TRBV19	TRBD2	TRBJ2-2	NA	TGTGCCAGTAGAAGGACTAGCCCTAACACCGGGGAGCTGTTTTTT	CASRRTSPNTGELFF
TRBV29-1	NA	TRBJ2-2	NA	TGCAGCGTTGTGGGAGGACGGAACACCGGGGAGCTGTTTTTT	CSVVGGRNTGELFF
TRBV7-9	TRBD2	TRBJ2-7	NA	TGTGCCAGCAGCTTAGCGCCGGGGGGTAAGTTC	CASSLAPGGKF
TRBV5-1	NA	TRBJ2-3	NA	TGCGCCAGCAGCCCCGGACAGACAGATACGCAGTATTTT	CASSPGQTDTQYF
TRBV4-1	NA	TRBJ1-2	once	TGCGCCAGCAGCCAAGATCGCGGAGACTATGGCTACACCTTC	CASSQDRGDYGYTF
TRBV10-3	NA	TRBJ1-1	NA	TGTGCCATCAGTGAGGGAGGGGGGGACACTGAAGCTTTCTTT	CAISEGGGDTEAFF
TRBV19	NA	TRBJ2-3	few	TGTGCCAGTAGTATACAGGGCAGGGCGGATACGCAGTATTTT	CASSIQGRADTQYF
TRBV7-2	NA	TRBJ2-3	NA	TGTGCCAGCAGCCCCGGGTTGGGGCGAGTTAGATTTGATACGCAGTATTTT	CASSPGLGRVRFDTQYF
TRBV24-1	NA	TRBJ2-3	NA	TGTGCCACCAGTGATACGGGATCCTCCCATCCAGATACGCAGTATTTT	CATSDTGSSHPDTQYF
TRBV11-2	TRBD2	TRBJ2-7	NA	TGTGCCAGCAGCTTGATTAGCGGGAACTACGAGCAGTACTTC	CASSLISGNYEQYF
TRBV6-2/TRBV6-3	TRBD1	TRBJ1-1	NA	TGTGCCAGCAGTTACCCGGAGGGACAGGGGGCCCAGAGGACTGAAGCTTTCTTT	CASSYPEGQGAQRTEAFF
TRBV28	TRBD1	TRBJ1-1	NA	TGTGCCAGCAGTCGCGACAGGGTGACTGAAGCTTTCTTT	CASSRDRVTEAFF
TRBV5-6	NA	TRBJ1-1	NA	TGTGCCAGCAGCTGGGCGCTCACTGAAGCTTTCTTT	CASSWALTEAFF
TRBV2	TRBD1	TRBJ2-7	NA	TGTGCCAGCAGCCACGACAGGGAGATCTCCTACGAGCAGTACTTC	CASSHDREISYEQYF
TRBV19	TRBD2	TRBJ2-7	NA	TGTGCCAGTAGTACCGGAATAGCGGGAGCGGGCTACGAGCAGTACTTC	CASSTGIAGAGYEQYF
TRBV15	NA	TRBJ1-1	NA	TGTGCCACCAGCAGAGGTCCGGGGTACACTGAAGCTTTCTTT	CATSRGPGYTEAFF
TRBV6-5	TRBD1	TRBJ2-4	NA	TGTGCCAGCAGTTACTCCCCCAGGGGGACCAAAAACATTCAGTACTTC	CASSYSPRGTKNIQYF
TRBV18	TRBD1	TRBJ2-1	NA	TGTGCCAGCTCACCGGGGACAGGGGATGGGCAGTTCTTC	CASSPGTGDGQFF
TRBV5-6	NA	TRBJ2-1	NA	TGTGCCAGCAGTTTTGAGAATGAGCAGTTCTTC	CASSFENEQFF
TRBV30	TRBD2	TRBJ2-7	NA	TGTGCCTGGATCGCGGGACTAGCGGGGCCCTACGAGCAGTACTTC	CAWIAGLAGPYEQYF
TRBV28	NA	TRBJ2-3	NA	TGTGCCAGCAGTCCCGCCCCAGCGAGGGGGACAGATACGCAGTATTTT	CASSPAPARGTDTQYF
TRBV19	NA	TRBJ1-2	NA	TGTGCCAGTAGTATAGTTGGCAGAAACTATGGCTACACCTTC	CASSIVGRNYGYTF
TRBV30	NA	TRBJ1-2	NA	TGTGCCTGGAGTGAGGGGACATACTATGGCTACACCTTC	CAWSEGTYYGYTF
TRBV2	TRBD1	TRBJ1-2	NA	TGTGCCAGCAGCGCCGGGACAGGACCCTATGGCTACACCTTC	CASSAGTGPYGYTF
TRBV6-6	NA	TRBJ2-4	NA	TGTGCCAGCGGAGGACGGGAGTGGGCCAAAAACATTCAGTACTTC	CASGGREWAKNIQYF
TRBV5-8	TRBD2	TRBJ2-7	few	TGTGCCCTCAAGGGGACTAGCTCCTACGAGCAGTACTTC	CALKGTSSYEQYF
TRBV9	TRBD1	TRBJ2-5	NA	TGTGCCAGCAGCGCGGGACAGACGAGGGAGACCCAGTACTTC	CASSAGQTRETQYF
TRBV11-2	TRBD2	TRBJ2-5	NA	TGTGCCAGCAGCTGGTTCCCTAGCGGGAGTCAAGAGACCCAGTACTTC	CASSWFPSGSQETQYF
TRBV30	NA	TRBJ1-1	NA	TGTGCCTGGAGTTATCGGGTGAACACTGAAGCTTTCTTT	CAWSYRVNTEAFF
TRBV20-1	NA	TRBJ2-7	NA	TGCAGTGCTAGTGACCGCGGGCCCAAGACCCACGAGCAGTACTTC	CSASDRGPKTHEQYF
TRBV11-2	TRBD2	TRBJ2-1	NA	TGTGCCAGCAGCTTATGGGCTAGCGGGAGCAATGAGCAGTTCTTC	CASSLWASGSNEQFF
TRBV7-9	NA	TRBJ1-1	NA	TGTGCCAGCAGCTTAGGGACGGGATTGAACACTGAAGCTTTCTTT	CASSLGTGLNTEAFF
TRBV19	TRBD2	TRBJ2-3	once	TGTGCCAGTAGTCTCTCGGGAGGGCAAGGAGATACGCAGTATTTT	CASSLSGGQGDTQYF
TRBV11-3	NA	TRBJ1-1	NA	TGTGCCAGCAGCTTACAGGCGGGAAGCACTGAAGCTTTCTTT	CASSLQAGSTEAFF
TRBV9	NA	TRBJ2-7	NA	TGTGCCAGCAGCGCCCATTCGCGAAGCGTAGGGGTGGCTGGAGAGCAGTACTTC	CASSAHSRSVGVAGEQYF
TRBV4-1	TRBD2	TRBJ2-1	NA	TGCGCCAGCAGCCCGCCCCGAAGTACTAGCGGGAGAGGTGAGCAGTTCTTC	CASSPPRSTSGRGEQFF
TRBV6-2/TRBV6-3	NA	TRBJ1-1	few	TGTGCCAGCAGCAAGACAGGAAGCACTGAAGCTTTCTTT	CASSKTGSTEAFF
TRBV7-2	TRBD2	TRBJ2-1	NA	TGTGCCAGCAGCTTCTCAACGGGAGGATACAATGAGCAGTTCTTC	CASSFSTGGYNEQFF
TRBV5-1	NA	TRBJ1-1	few	TGCGCCAGTAGGAGTAGGGGAGGAGGAACTGAAGCTTTCTTT	CASRSRGGGTEAFF
TRBV11-3	TRBD2	TRBJ2-1	few	TGTGCCAGTAGCGGGAGAGGTAATGAGCAGTTCTTC	CASSGRGNEQFF
TRBV12-3/TRBV12-4	NA	TRBJ2-7	NA	TGTGCCAGCAGTCCAACAGGGTACGAGCAGTACTTC	CASSPTGYEQYF